The rows below give T cell receptor beta chains drawn from one sample of a study of human T cells and chemical hapten exposure. TCRdb re-derived calls from the RACE reads in MiXCR, one entry per CDR3 protein. The table lists some 170,000 distinct CDR3 sequences, more than 20% of them singletons. Specimen: whole blood, collected in connection with sensitization to the hapten diphenylcyclopropenone (DPC). Receptor source: a woman aged 45 to 65 with alopecia areata. Some clones in this sample may be carry-over from other donors' samples. Each CDR3 is given with its conserved first and last residue. D genes are given only for firm matches. Clone size is stated in some rows and not others, as once, few, many or a class when expanded.

length	V	J	D	size	DNA	CDR3
15	TRBV5-1	TRBJ2-7	TRBD1	NA	TGCGCCAGCAGCAGGGCCGGGACAGGGACTTACGAGCAGTACTTC	CASSRAGTGTYEQYF
14	TRBV6-5	TRBJ1-5	NA	NA	TGTGCCAGCAACAGGAGGGGGAGCAATCAGCCCCAGCATTTT	CASNRRGSNQPQHF
13	TRBV20-1	TRBJ1-1	NA	NA	TGCAGTGCCGCCATTGGGGAGAACACTGAAGCTTTCTTT	CSAAIGENTEAFF
15	TRBV27	TRBJ2-7	TRBD2	few	TGTGCCAGCACCGAAGGGACTAGCGGAACCTACGAGCAGTACTTC	CASTEGTSGTYEQYF
16	TRBV5-1	TRBJ1-3	NA	NA	TGCGCCAGCAGCTTGGGTCTGGGATCAACCGGAAACACCATATATTTT	CASSLGLGSTGNTIYF
14	TRBV3-1	TRBJ2-2	NA	few	TGTGCCAGCAGCCAAGATCTAGTGAGTGGGGAGCTGTTTTTT	CASSQDLVSGELFF
16	TRBV7-2	TRBJ2-3	NA	few	TGTGCCAGCAGCTTTATGGTCACTCCTAGCACAGATACGCAGTATTTT	CASSFMVTPSTDTQYF
16	TRBV3-1	TRBJ1-2	NA	few	TGTGCCAGCAGCCACCAGAGGTCGGGGAGGTCCTATGGCTACACCTTC	CASSHQRSGRSYGYTF
11	TRBV7-9	TRBJ2-5	NA	few	TGTGCCAGCAGCTACACAGAGACCCAGTACTTC	CASSYTETQYF
14	TRBV5-1	TRBJ2-3	NA	many	TGCGCCAGCAGCTTGGCCGCAGGAACAGATACGCAGTATTTT	CASSLAAGTDTQYF
13	TRBV7-9	TRBJ2-2	NA	NA	TGTGCCAGCAGCACCCTAGGGCCCGGGGAGCTGTTTTTT	CASSTLGPGELFF
13	TRBV12-3/TRBV12-4	TRBJ1-2	TRBD1	few	TGTGCCAGCAGTTTGGGGACAGGCTATGGCTACACCTTC	CASSLGTGYGYTF
15	TRBV20-1	TRBJ2-7	TRBD1	NA	TGCAGTGCTCAAACCGGGACAGCAAATAACTACGAGCAGTACTTC	CSAQTGTANNYEQYF
14	TRBV29-1	TRBJ2-2	TRBD2	NA	TGCAGCGCTGCTAGCGGGGGGAACACCGGGGAGCTGTTTTTT	CSAASGGNTGELFF
13	TRBV10-3	TRBJ2-7	NA	few	TGTGCCATCTCAAGGGGCTTCGGCCACGAGCAGTACTTC	CAISRGFGHEQYF
15	TRBV5-5	TRBJ2-7	TRBD2	few	TGTGCCAGCAGCTTGATGCTAGCGGGAGGGGGCGAGCAGTACTTC	CASSLMLAGGGEQYF
15	TRBV2	TRBJ2-1	NA	NA	TGTGCCAGCAGTGAAAGCCCGGTGAGAGACAATGAGCAGTTCTTC	CASSESPVRDNEQFF
15	TRBV12-3/TRBV12-4	TRBJ2-3	NA	NA	TGTGCCAGCAGTGATACAACTAGCTCCCCAGATACGCAGTATTTT	CASSDTTSSPDTQYF
14	TRBV6-2/TRBV6-3	TRBJ1-2	NA	NA	TGTGCCAGCAGGGAGACAGGAGCTTTCTATGGCTACACCTTC	CASRETGAFYGYTF
13	TRBV3-1	TRBJ2-7	NA	NA	TGTGCCAGCAGCCAAGCAGGGCCGCGGGAGCAGTACTTC	CASSQAGPREQYF
15	TRBV27	TRBJ1-1	TRBD1	few	TGTGCCAGCACTTCACCCATACCAGGGGGCACTGAAGCTTTCTTT	CASTSPIPGGTEAFF
18	TRBV12-3/TRBV12-4	TRBJ2-3	TRBD2	few	TGTGCCAGCAGTTTAAGGGCTAGCGGGAGTTTCGGCACAGATACGCAGTATTTT	CASSLRASGSFGTDTQYF
14	TRBV5-6	TRBJ2-1	NA	NA	TGTGCCAGCAGTTTCCGGGAGATTCGTGATGAGCAGTTCTTC	CASSFREIRDEQFF
17	TRBV5-1	TRBJ2-3	NA	few	TGCGCCAGCAGCTCGGAACTCCAAAATCGGGCCTTGGATACGCAGTATTTT	CASSSELQNRALDTQYF
14	TRBV14	TRBJ2-1	NA	few	TGTGCCAGCAGCCGGGCTAGCGTATACAATGAGCAGTTCTTC	CASSRASVYNEQFF
16	TRBV20-1	TRBJ2-5	TRBD2	NA	TGCAGTGCTAGATTTTGGGGGGGAGTGAGCGCGGAGACCCAGTACTTC	CSARFWGGVSAETQYF
18	TRBV20-1	TRBJ2-7	TRBD2	NA	TGCAGTTTTTCGCCGACCCCCTCGCTAGCGGGAGGGCTCTACGAGCAGTACTTC	CSFSPTPSLAGGLYEQYF
15	TRBV20-1	TRBJ2-1	TRBD2	NA	TGCAGTGCTAGAGGGTGGAGGACTAGCGCCTATGAGCAGTTCTTC	CSARGWRTSAYEQFF
14	TRBV11-2	TRBJ2-1	NA	NA	TGTGCCAGCAGCTTAAGGCGCAGCCACAATGAGCAGTTCTTC	CASSLRRSHNEQFF
14	TRBV7-2	TRBJ2-6	NA	few	TGTGCCAGCAGCTTTCACTCTGGGGCCAACGTCCTGACTTTC	CASSFHSGANVLTF
14	TRBV10-3	TRBJ1-1	NA	few	TGTGCCATCAGTGAAGGGCCTGGGGACACTGAAGCTTTCTTT	CAISEGPGDTEAFF